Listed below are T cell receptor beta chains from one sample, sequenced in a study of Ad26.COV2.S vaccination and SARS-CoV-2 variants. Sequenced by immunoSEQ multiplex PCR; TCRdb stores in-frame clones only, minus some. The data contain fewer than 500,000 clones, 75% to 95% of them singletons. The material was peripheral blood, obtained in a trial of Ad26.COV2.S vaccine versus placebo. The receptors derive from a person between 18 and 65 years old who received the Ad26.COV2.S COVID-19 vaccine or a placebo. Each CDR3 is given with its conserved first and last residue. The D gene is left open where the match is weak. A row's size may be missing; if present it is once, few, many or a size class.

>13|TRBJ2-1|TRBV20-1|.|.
TGCAGTGCTAGTCGTTCCCGGTACAATGAGCAGTTCTTC
CSASRSRYNEQFF
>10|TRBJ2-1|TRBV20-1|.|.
TGCAGTGCTAAGGGAAATGAGCAGTTCTTC
CSAKGNEQFF
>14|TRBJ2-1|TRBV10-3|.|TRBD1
TGTGCCATCAGCGCCCTGGACAGGGACCATGAGCAGTTCTTC
CAISALDRDHEQFF
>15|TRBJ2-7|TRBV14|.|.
TGTGCCAGCAGCCCGGCCAGGGGTGCGAATTCCGAGCAGTACTTC
CASSPARGANSEQYF
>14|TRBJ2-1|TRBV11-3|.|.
TGTGCCAGCAGCTTGAGTGCAACTTACAATGAGCAGTTCTTC
CASSLSATYNEQFF
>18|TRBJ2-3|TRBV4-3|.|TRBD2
TGCGCCAGCAGCCAAGATATGCTAGCGGGAGGAAGAACAGATACGCAGTATTTT
CASSQDMLAGGRTDTQYF
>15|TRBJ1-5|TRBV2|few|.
TGTGCCAGCAGGAATGGGGAGGGTGGCAATCAGCCCCAGCATTTT
CASRNGEGGNQPQHF
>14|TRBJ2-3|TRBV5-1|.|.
TGCGCCAGCAGCTTGGGACAGACCGCAGATACGCAGTATTTT
CASSLGQTADTQYF
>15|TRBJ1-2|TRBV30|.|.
TGTGCCTGGATTCTGGACGGGACAAGTAACTATGGCTACACCTTC
CAWILDGTSNYGYTF
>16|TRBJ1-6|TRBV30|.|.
TGTGCCTGGACAGGTGTGGGGTTTGGGGGTATTTCACCCCTCCACTTT
CAWTGVGFGGISPLHF
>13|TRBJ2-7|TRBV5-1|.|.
TGCGCCAGCAGCTCGACGGGAGTCTACGAGCAGTACTTC
CASSSTGVYEQYF
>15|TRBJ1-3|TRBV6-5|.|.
TGTGCCAGCCTTAGACACCAGGGGCCGGGAAACACCATATATTTT
CASLRHQGPGNTIYF
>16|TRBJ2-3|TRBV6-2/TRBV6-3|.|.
TGTGCCAGCAGTTACTCTACGGGACACAGTACAGATACGCAGTATTTT
CASSYSTGHSTDTQYF
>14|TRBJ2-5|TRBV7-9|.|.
TGTGCCAGCAGCTTAGCGCAGGGCGGAGAGACCCAGTACTTC
CASSLAQGGETQYF
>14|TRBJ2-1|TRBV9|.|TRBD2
TGTGCCAGCAGCGTAGGACTAGCGGACAATGAGCAGTTCTTC
CASSVGLADNEQFF
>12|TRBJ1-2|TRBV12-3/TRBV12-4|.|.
TGTGCCAGCAGTTTACAGGGGAGCGGCTACACCTTC
CASSLQGSGYTF
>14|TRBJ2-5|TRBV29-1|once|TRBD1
TGCAGCGTAGAAGGACAGGGGACTCAAGAGACCCAGTACTTC
CSVEGQGTQETQYF
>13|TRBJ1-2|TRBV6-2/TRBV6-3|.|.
TGTGCCAGCAGTACAACGGCCGACTATGGCTACACCTTC
CASSTTADYGYTF
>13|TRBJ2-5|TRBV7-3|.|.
TGTGCCAGCAGCTCCGGAAGGGGGGAGACCCAGTACTTC
CASSSGRGETQYF
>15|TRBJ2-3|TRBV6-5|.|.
TGTGCCAGCAGTTACGAAGGGGCGAGCACAGATACGCAGTATTTT
CASSYEGASTDTQYF
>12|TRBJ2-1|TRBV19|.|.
TGTGCCAGTGGAGACAACTACAATGAGCAGTTCTTC
CASGDNYNEQFF
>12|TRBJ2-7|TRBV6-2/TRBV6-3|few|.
TGTGCCAGCAGTGACCTTCCCTACGAGCAGTACTTC
CASSDLPYEQYF
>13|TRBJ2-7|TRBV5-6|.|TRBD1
TGTGCCAGCAGCTGGACAGGGAGCTACGAGCAGTACTTC
CASSWTGSYEQYF
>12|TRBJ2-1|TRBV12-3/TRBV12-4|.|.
TGTGCCAGCAGTTTAGTAGGGGTGGAGCAGTTCTTC
CASSLVGVEQFF
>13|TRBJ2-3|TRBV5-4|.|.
TGTGCCAGCAGACGGGACGCAGCCGATACGCAGTATTTT
CASRRDAADTQYF
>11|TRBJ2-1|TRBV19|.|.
TGTGCCAGTGAAGCACAGGGCGAGCAGTTCTTC
CASEAQGEQFF
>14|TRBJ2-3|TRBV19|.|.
TGTGCCAGTAGTATTTCAGGTAGCACAGATACGCAGTATTTT
CASSISGSTDTQYF
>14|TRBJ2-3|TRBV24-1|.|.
TGTGCCACCATGGGACACGTGAGCACAGATACGCAGTATTTT
CATMGHVSTDTQYF
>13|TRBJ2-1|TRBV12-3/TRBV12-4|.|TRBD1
TGTGCCAGCCAGGGGGCGATGGGCAATGAGCAGTTCTTC
CASQGAMGNEQFF
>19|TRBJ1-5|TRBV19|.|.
TGTGCCAGTAGTATAGATCCCAACGAGGACCCCGGGGGTGATCAGCCCCAGCATTTT
CASSIDPNEDPGGDQPQHF
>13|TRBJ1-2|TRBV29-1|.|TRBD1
TGCAGCGTGGACAGGGGAGGTTACTATGGCTACACCTTC
CSVDRGGYYGYTF
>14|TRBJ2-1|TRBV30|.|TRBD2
TGTGCCTGGGAAGGACTAGCGGGAGTAGGTGAGCAGTTCTTC
CAWEGLAGVGEQFF
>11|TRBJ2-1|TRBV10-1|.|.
TGCGCCAGCAGTGAGTCGAGATTTCACCTCTTC
CASSESRFHLF
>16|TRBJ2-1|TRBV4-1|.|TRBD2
TGCGCCAGCAGCCAAGATGTCGGGAGGCGAGGCGATGAGCAGTTCTTC
CASSQDVGRRGDEQFF
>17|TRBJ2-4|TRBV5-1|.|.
TGCGCCAGCAGCTTGGGAAATCTCTTGTCAGCCAAAAACATTCAGTACTTC
CASSLGNLLSAKNIQYF
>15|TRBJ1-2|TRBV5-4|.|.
TGTGCCAGCAGCTGGGACCGGGGGGCAGGCTATGGCTACACCTTC
CASSWDRGAGYGYTF
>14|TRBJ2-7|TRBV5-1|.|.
TGCGCCAGCAGCTGGGCCGAAAGCTCCTACGAGCAGTACTTC
CASSWAESSYEQYF
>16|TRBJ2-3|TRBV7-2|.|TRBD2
TGTGCCAGCAGCTTACGGGCTCTAGCGGGAGAAAATACGCAGTATTTT
CASSLRALAGENTQYF
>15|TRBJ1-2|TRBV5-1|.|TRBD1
TGCGCCAGCAGCCGAGACAGGGATTTATACTATGGCTACACCTTC
CASSRDRDLYYGYTF
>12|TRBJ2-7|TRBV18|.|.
TGTGCCAGCTCACCGTATTCCTACGAGCAGTACTTC
CASSPYSYEQYF
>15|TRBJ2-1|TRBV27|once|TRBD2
TGTGCCAGCAGTTTAGGGACTAGCGGGACCAATGAGCAGTTCTTC
CASSLGTSGTNEQFF
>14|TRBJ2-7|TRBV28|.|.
TGTGCCAGCACTCTCCCACAGGGATCCTACGAGCAGTACTTC
CASTLPQGSYEQYF
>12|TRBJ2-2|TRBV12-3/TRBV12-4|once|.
TGTGCCAGCAGTGAAGTTACCGGGGAGCTGTTTTTT
CASSEVTGELFF
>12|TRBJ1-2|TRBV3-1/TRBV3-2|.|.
TGTGCCAGCAGCCCAAGGGACCGTGGCTACACCTTC
CASSPRDRGYTF
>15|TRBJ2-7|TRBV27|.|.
TGTGCCAGCAGTTTAGGGGCTACCGCGTCCTACGAGCAGTACTTC
CASSLGATASYEQYF
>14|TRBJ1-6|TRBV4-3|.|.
TGCGCCAGCAGGTCCACGGGGCCTAATTCACCCCTCCACTTT
CASRSTGPNSPLHF
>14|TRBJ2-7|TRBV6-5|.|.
TGTGCCAGCAAACTGGGGGCGTTCAACTACGAGCAGTACTTC
CASKLGAFNYEQYF